A single sample gave rise to the 29 T cell receptor beta chains below, sequenced in a study of T cells in Graves' hyperthyroidism and ophthalmopathy (dated by TCRdb to the late 2010s). Library method: multiplex PCR. The listed sequencing device is Illumina HiSeq 2000. Amplification of TCR beta CDR3 regions was carried out from RNA transcripts. A first-round RT-PCR of the TCR CDR3 used the HTBI primer set with the Qiagen OneStep RT-PCR kit. TCRdb itself trimmed the public reads at Q25 with fastp, ran MiXCR and retained productive beta chains. All rows with the same CDR3 protein become a single entry with the most common DNA and genes. The sample records approximately 690,000 distinct CDR3 sequences, more than 20% of which are singletons. 34% of the sample is held by the ten biggest clonotypes. Sequencing input: blood. These receptors were collected from a man aged 25 to 45 with Graves' ophthalmopathy.

This chain joins TRBV30 and TRBJ2-5; 7 nucleotides line up with TRBD1. The germline gives CDR1 GTSNPN, CDR2 SVGIG (reference sequence). V trimming: 2 bases; J trimming: 4 bases; junction bases outside the gene matches: 4. There are 13 residues in the CDR3. The CDR3 reads CAWSWTGTETQYF. CDR3 in DNA: TGTGCCTGGAGTTGGACAGGTACAGAGACCCAGTACTTC.

There are many counts of this clonotype. Here the CDR3 reads CATTQDRAAYEQYF. In DNA form, the CDR3 reads TGTGCCACAACTCAGGACAGGGCCGCCTACGAGCAGTACTTC. This rearrangement joins TRBV2 to TRBJ2-7; 8 nucleotides line up with TRBD1. The CDR3 runs to 14 residues. CDR1 and CDR2 from the germline V gene are SNHLY and FYNNEI. The ends lost 10 bases at V and 2 bases at J; junction bases unmatched: 10.

This clonotype was counted ten times or more. The J gene is TRBJ2-3, the V gene TRBV2; TRBD2 matches at 7 bases. Germline loops: CDR1 SNHLY, CDR2 FYNNEI. The CDR3 is 15 residues long. The J segment lost 3 bases and the V segment lost 0 bases, leaving 3 bases of the junction unmatched. This chain's CDR3 is CASSEARTSTDTQYF. As DNA, the CDR3 is TGTGCCAGCAGTGAAGCGCGGACTAGTACAGATACGCAGTATTTT.

This chain uses TRBV5-1 with TRBJ2-5; 7 nucleotides match TRBD2. Germline V gene sequence: CDR1 SGHRS, CDR2 YFSETQ. The CDR3 runs to 14 residues. V lost 3 bases and J lost 5; bases outside the gene matches: 7. CDR3 region: CASSYWGGEETQYF. CDR3 sequence (DNA): TGCGCCAGCAGCTACTGGGGGGGAGAGGAGACCCAGTACTTC.

Of note for this clonotype: One end of the junction is discordant with germline, which a read error may explain. The V and J genes are TRBV28 and TRBJ1-6, with D perhaps TRBD1 (6 bases). This CDR3 has 17 residues. From germline, CDR1 is MDHEN and CDR2 SYDVKM. The CDR3 here is CAGSLGKMTGLNSPLHF. The CDR3 DNA reads as TGTGCCGGCAGTTTAGGGAAGATGACAGGCCTTAATTCACCCCTCCACTTT.

The chain links TRBV7-9 to TRBJ2-2; 11 nucleotides agree with TRBD2. This CDR3 comprises 17 residues. Trimming at V came to 10 bases and at J to 5 bases, leaving 15 bases not matched to a gene. Germline CDR1 and CDR2: SEHNR and FQNEAQ (reference sequence). The chain's CDR3 is CATPDGLAGGRTGELFF. The DNA for the CDR3 is TGTGCCACCCCCGACGGGCTAGCGGGAGGACGGACCGGGGAGCTGTTTTTT.

As regards this clonotype: Possible read error: a much larger clone is one base away. The gene calls are TRBV2 and TRBJ2-1, with D possibly matching TRBD2 (5 bases). The CDR3 is 12 amino acids. Germline V gene sequence: CDR1 SNHLY, CDR2 FYNNEI. The CDR3 here is CANSLTSREQFF. The CDR3 nucleotides are TGTGCCAACAGTTTAACTAGTCGTGAGCAGTTCTTC.

The CDR3 coding sequence is TGTGCCAGCAGTTCCTGGACTCCCCCGGGGGATGAGCAGTTCTTC. The encoded protein is CASSSWTPPGDEQFF. The rearrangement uses TRBV6-2 or TRBV6-3 and TRBJ2-1; weak D call: TRBD2 (6 bases). The length of the CDR3 is 15 residues. The V end was cut by 4 bases, the J end by 8 bases, with 18 bases between. Germline V CDR1 and CDR2: MNHEY, SVGEGT.

As regards this clonotype: A much larger clone lies a single base off, so this may be a read error. The chain links TRBV30 to TRBJ1-1; D gene ambiguous. Trimming took off 7 bases at V and 7 bases at J, with 13 bases between the two ends. Germline V gene sequence: CDR1 GTSNPN, CDR2 SVGIG (reference sequence). The CDR3 contains 11 residues. In DNA form, the CDR3 reads TGTGCCTCCCCGCCCAGGTTTGAAGCTTTCTTT. Its protein is CASPPRFEAFF.

This clonotype was detected many times. The rearrangement joins TRBV11-2 to TRBJ2-5, with TRBD2 matching 10 bases. The trim removed 3 bases at V and 9 bases at J, leaving 13 bases unmatched. Germline V gene sequence: CDR1 SGHAT, CDR2 FQNNGV. The CDR3 consists of 16 residues. Here the CDR3 DNA reads TGTGCCAGCAGCTTGAGTTATCGGTCTAGCGGGAGCCCCCAGTACTTC. It codes for CASSLSYRSSGSPQYF.

This clonotype has just a few counts. The rearrangement uses TRBV27 and TRBJ2-3, with 8 bases that match TRBD1. The length of the CDR3 is 15 residues. Unmatched junction bases numbered 1, after V lost 1 base and J lost 1 base. CDR1 and CDR2 from the germline V gene are MNHEY and SMNVEV (reference sequence). The CDR3 nucleotides read TGTGCCAGCAGTTTATGGGGACAGGGCACAGATACGCAGTATTTT. This gives the protein CASSLWGQGTDTQYF.

This chain uses TRBV20-1 with TRBJ1-2; 9 bases are a match to TRBD1. V was clipped by 0 bases and J by 5 bases; unmatched bases: 7. CDR3 length equals 15 residues. Germline lookup yields CDR1 DFQATT and CDR2 SNEGSKA (reference sequence). The DNA for the CDR3 is TGCAGTGCTAGAGATTCCGGGACAGGGCCATATGGCTACACCTTC. It is translated as CSARDSGTGPYGYTF.

CDR3 region: CSAYLAGGRTDTQYF. The CDR3 DNA reads as TGCAGTGCTTACCTCGCGGGGGGTCGCACAGATACGCAGTATTTT. The V gene is TRBV20-1, the J gene TRBJ2-3, with TRBD2 matching 8 bases. CDR1 DFQATT and CDR2 SNEGSKA come from the germline V gene (reference sequence). The V gene end was trimmed by 5 bases and the J gene end by 1 base; junction bases not matched to a gene: 8. The CDR3 runs to 15 residues.

The V and J genes are TRBV7-8 and TRBJ1-2; no firm D call. V shed 2 bases and J shed 1 base, with 8 bases lying between them. In germline, CDR1 is SGHVS, CDR2 FQNEAQ. The CDR3 extends over 14 amino acids. CDR3: CASSLTASNYGYTF. CDR3 bases: TGTGCCAGCAGCTTAACAGCGAGTAACTATGGCTACACCTTC.

To note about this clonotype: A single base separates this from a much larger clone, so it may be a read error. This CDR3 fails to terminate in the conserved phenylalanine or tryptophan, so it likely reflects a read error. V is TRBV7-9 and J is TRBJ2-1, with 8 bases identical to TRBD2. Germline lookup yields CDR1 SEHNR and CDR2 FQNEAQ (reference sequence). This CDR3 contains 19 residues. Losses at the gene ends were 4 bases for V and 1 base for J; bases not matched to a gene: 15. The CDR3 bases are TGTGCCAGCAGCTCTACCAAGCGGGAGCCCGACAGTTCCTACAATGAGCAGTTCATC. As protein: CASSSTKREPDSSYNEQFI.

The chain is built from TRBV3-1 and TRBJ2-7; TRBD1 is a possible D gene (6 bases). Looked up from germline, CDR1 is LGHDT and CDR2 is YNNKEL (reference sequence). The ends were cut back, 6 bases at V and 4 bases at J, with 16 bases in the middle. This CDR3 has 14 amino acids. The CDR3 spells CASSRTATGYEQYF. DNA of the CDR3: TGTGCCAGCAGTCGGACAGCCACGGGGTACGAGCAGTACTTC.

This clonotype appeared many times. CDR3 sequence (DNA): TGCAGTGCTAGACGGCAGGGCTACGAGCAGTACTTC. This gives the protein CSARRQGYEQYF. This chain uses TRBV20-1 with TRBJ2-7; D perhaps matches TRBD1 (5 bases). V was clipped by 2 bases and J by 3 bases, with 8 bases between them. This CDR3 contains 12 residues. Germline V gene data show CDR1 as DFQATT and CDR2 as SNEGSKA (reference sequence).

This sequence joins TRBV11-2 and TRBJ2-7; 11 bases align to TRBD2. Trimming at V came to 5 bases and at J to 6 bases, leaving 15 bases not matched to a gene. The CDR3 totals 17 residues. CDR1 is SGHAT, CDR2 FQNNGV, per germline. In DNA, the CDR3 is TGTGCCAGCAGCCAGCCCCTCACCGGGACTAGCGGATCCGAGCAGTACTTC. It specifies CASSQPLTGTSGSEQYF.

This clonotype has at least ten counts. V gene TRBV7-2 combines with J gene TRBJ2-7; tentatively, D is TRBD1 or TRBD2 (6 bases each). V was cut by 4 bases and J by 7 bases, with 17 bases left in between. CDR3 length: 14 residues. CDR1 SGHTA and CDR2 FQGNSA come from the germline V gene. The CDR3 loop reads CASSSSWGAEEQYF. Written as DNA, the CDR3 is TGTGCCAGCAGCTCGTCTTGGGGGGCTGAAGAGCAGTACTTC.

The genes are TRBV11-2 and TRBJ2-2, with unresolved D. V lost 6 bases and J lost 1, with 18 bases in between. Germline V CDR1 and CDR2: SGHAT, FQNNGV. The CDR3 is made up of 17 amino acids. CDR3 coding DNA: TGTGCCAGCAGTTCCGTCTTATCGGCGCTGAACACCGGGGAGCTGTTTTTT. Translated: CASSSVLSALNTGELFF.

This clonotype was seen a few times. This rearrangement joins TRBV29-1 to TRBJ1-2; the D gene is possibly TRBD1 (6 bases). The CDR3 loop spans 13 amino acids. The V and J ends lost 7 bases and 3 bases respectively, with 15 bases between them. Germline V lookup: CDR1 SQVTM, CDR2 ANQGSEA. As DNA, the CDR3 is TGCAGCGACACCGGGGGGCAGTACTATGGCTACACCTTC. This gives the protein CSDTGGQYYGYTF.

This clonotype was seen ten or more times. This sequence joins TRBV4-3 and TRBJ2-1, with a tentative D call TRBD2 (6 bases). The CDR3 totals 16 residues. Trimming removed 1 base from V and 6 bases from J, with 16 bases in between. Germline V CDR1 and CDR2: LGHNA, YSLEER. The chain's CDR3 is CASSQVGSTAGNEQFF. In DNA form, the CDR3 reads TGCGCCAGCAGCCAAGTCGGGAGTACAGCCGGCAATGAGCAGTTCTTC.

The rearrangement links TRBV10-3 to TRBJ2-7; 7 nucleotides align to TRBD2. This CDR3 has 18 residues. With 0 bases clipped from V and 2 bases from J, the junction kept 13 bases outside the gene matches. Germline V CDR1 and CDR2: ENHRY, SYGVKD. CDR3 DNA sequence: TGTGCCATCAGTGAGTCGGGGGAGGGGCGTAAACGTCCCTACGAGCAGTACTTC. This codes for CAISESGEGRKRPYEQYF.

This clonotype was picked up a small number of times. V is TRBV30 and J is TRBJ2-2; 12 nucleotides agree with TRBD1. V lost 5 bases and J lost 7; bases outside the gene matches: 5. The CDR3 spans 14 residues. CDR1 and CDR2 (germline): GTSNPN, SVGIG (reference sequence). CDR3 DNA: TGTGCCTGGGCCGGGACAGGGGGCTACGGGGAGCTGTTTTTT. This codes for CAWAGTGGYGELFF.

V usage is TRBV18 and J usage is TRBJ1-2; maybe TRBD1 (5 bases). The germline V gene has CDR1 KGHSH and CDR2 LQKENI. Trimming removed 3 bases from V and 7 bases from J, with 12 bases in between. The CDR3 length is 13 residues. CDR3 sequence (DNA): TGTGCCAGCTCACCCTCTGACAGTCGTGGCTACACCTTC. Translated, it gives CASSPSDSRGYTF.

This chain connects TRBV9 to TRBJ1-6; D remains unclear. This CDR3 has 14 residues. Germline V gene sequence: CDR1 SGDLS, CDR2 YYNGEE. V shed 0 bases and J shed 6 bases, with 7 bases lying between them. CDR3 region: CASSVGVINSPLHF. The CDR3 DNA reads as TGTGCCAGCAGCGTAGGGGTAATTAATTCACCCCTCCACTTT.

The chain combines TRBV2 with TRBJ2-1, with D possibly TRBD2 on 6 matching bases. The CDR3 consists of 13 residues. V was pared by 5 bases and J by 7 bases, with 12 bases between. CDR1 and CDR2 (germline): SNHLY, FYNNEI. In nucleotides, the CDR3 is TGTGCCAGCAGTTTTGAAGGGAGGAATGAGCAGTTCTTC. Its translation is CASSFEGRNEQFF.

A few counts support this clonotype. The V call is TRBV5-6, the J call TRBJ2-4; D is undetermined. V was clipped by 4 bases and J by 9 bases, with 17 bases between them. The CDR3 totals 14 residues. Germline CDR1 SGHDT, CDR2 YYEEEE. The CDR3 loop is CASSTIDGNAIQYF. CDR3 coding DNA: TGTGCCAGCAGCACCATCGACGGAAATGCCATTCAGTACTTC.

The sample holds one count of this clonotype. V gene TRBV4-2 combines with J gene TRBJ1-2; D is unresolved. Trimming stripped 4 bases from V and 0 bases from J, with 15 bases between. The CDR3 is 16 amino acids. Germline V gives CDR1 LGHNA, CDR2 YNFKEQ. CDR3: CASSPAFALANYGYTF. The CDR3, as DNA: TGTGCCAGCAGCCCAGCTTTCGCTCTAGCTAACTATGGCTACACCTTC.